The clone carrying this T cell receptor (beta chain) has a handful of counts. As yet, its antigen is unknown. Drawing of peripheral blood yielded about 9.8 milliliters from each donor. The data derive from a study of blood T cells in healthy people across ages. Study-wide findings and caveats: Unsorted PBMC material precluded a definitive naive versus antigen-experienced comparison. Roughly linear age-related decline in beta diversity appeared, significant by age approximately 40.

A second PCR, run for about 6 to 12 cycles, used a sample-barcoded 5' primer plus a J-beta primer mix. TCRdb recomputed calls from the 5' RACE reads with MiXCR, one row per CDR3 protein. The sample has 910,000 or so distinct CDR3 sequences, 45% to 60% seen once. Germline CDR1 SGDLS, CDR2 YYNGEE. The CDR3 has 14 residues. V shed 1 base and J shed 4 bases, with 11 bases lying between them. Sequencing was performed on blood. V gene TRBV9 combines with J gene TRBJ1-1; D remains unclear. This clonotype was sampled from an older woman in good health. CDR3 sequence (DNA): TGTGCCAGCAGCGTATCGCAGGTGAGCACTGAAGCTTTCTTT. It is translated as CASSVSQVSTEAFF.